This TCR beta chain was retrieved from a study of shared clonotypes between healthy human individuals (dated by TCRdb to 2020 to 2021). A note on the overall study: A couple of women and a few men aged 18 to 49 years were included in the cohort. Different laboratories and diverse techniques were used to prepare libraries and sequence TCR repertoires, to increase sequencing depth and limit assay-specific biases. To estimate repertoire size and how much clonotype sharing occurs between individuals, the study deeply sequenced the blood TCR repertoires of roughly 5 healthy adults. Leukapheresis yielded between about 0.85 and 9 billion PBMCs per donor. For each donor, three plates each were used for CD4 naive and CD4 memory, two plates were used for CD8 naive, and one plate was used for CD8 memory. The full study reports these points: Pairwise subsampling led to the expectation that sequencing depth would affect the degree of clonotype sharing among donors. Because the study included only a small number of donors, the genetic and exposure-history diversity represented was limited. Clonotypes shared by all four sorted-subset donors showed higher generation probabilities than non-shared clonotypes. Rarefaction of sorted-subset datasets indicated incomplete sequencing despite the large sequencing depth. Naive subsets generally had larger estimated clonotype richness than memory subsets did. Sampling was restricted to blood, and TCR repertoires in tissues likely differ from the TCR repertoires found in blood. Sharing across a few donors was observed for 5% to 6.5% of naive CD4, 3% to 3.5% of naive CD8, 2% to 2.5% of memory CD4, and around 0.42% of memory CD8 clonotypes.

Inclusive of the bounding cysteine and phenylalanine, the CDR3 is 16 residues long. Here the CDR3 DNA is all that survives: 48 bases in frame from base 1. Using the deep immunoSEQ assay, multiplex PCR amplified TCR CDR3 regions from genomic DNA. Extracted genomic DNA from each cell subset was distributed evenly across all wells of several immunoSEQ 96-well plates, and each plate was treated as a replicate. Each replicate PCR for sorted subsets received 150 to 250 ng genomic DNA, equal to tens of thousands of T cell genomes. The purified libraries were quantified using a Qubit 3.0 fluorometer, sized with a Bioanalyzer 2100, and then quantified again using the KAPA Library Quantification kit. Every immunoSEQ 96-well plate was sequenced on a separate single-read 150-cycle Illumina NextSeq 550 flow cell. The authors' analysis ran thus. Because the immunoSEQ output held only junctional sequences and lacked quality scores, the filtering could not match the filtering applied to full-length reads. Sequences were annotated with PyIR, a Python wrapper for IgBLAST v1.9, and V/J genes and CDR3 were assigned using IMGT germline references. Reads were filtered out if the reads had weak V/J assignments (E-value above 1e-6), no CDR3, stop codons, out-of-frame junctions, or ambiguous translated residues. V3J clonotypes were defined as sequences sharing the same inferred V gene, J gene, and CDR3 amino acid sequence. To compute the percentage overlap between repertoires, the number of shared unique clonotypes was divided by the size of the smaller repertoire. Three approaches were used to assess repertoire richness: RTK rarefaction, the Chao1 estimator, and Recon v2.1 estimates of unobserved clonotypes. OLGA was used to compute generation probabilities for all TCRbeta clonotypes that the gDNA method yielded from a few donors. TCRdb stores this immuneACCESS table with in-frame sequences only. Part of the clones is absent; in the studies checked, under half of the shortfall reflects unresolved V genes, and no reason is known for the rest. V and J calls and clone size are copied from that table; D and trimming were computed from the DNA. In this sample the table shows around 720,000 clones, 73% of which occur a single time. The biggest ten clones account for 1.5% to 2% of the sample.

The donors were healthy, HIV-negative adults with no recently reported acute infections or vaccinations. Only Caucasian adults living in Nashville, Tennessee, USA were represented among the donors. Magnetic negative selection was used to enrich CD4+ T cells, after which naive cells were positively selected on CD45RA and the negative fraction became the memory subset. After blood collection by leukapheresis, PBMCs were isolated using Ficoll-Histopaque density gradient centrifugation and then cryopreserved in the vapor phase of liquid nitrogen. Analytical flow cytometry was used to check the purity and quantity of each magnetically sorted T cell population. From each sorted fraction, genomic DNA was isolated and quantified by UV absorbance on a Nanodrop 2000c. Concerning this clone itself: Its antigen is still unknown. Per-base qualities were not stored, and no clone one base away is much larger.

Recombination joined TRBV21-1 with TRBJ2-3; TRBD2 was called by the table and not checked on the DNA. TRBV21-1 is described as a pseudogene. The source is a woman in her 30s in good health. The source material was memory CD4+ T cells sorted from blood. The cell subset or site label, read with the paper, signifies: CD45RA-negative fraction. The DNA sequence is TGTGCCAGCAGCAAAGCGAGAGTTGCCCCCCCAGATACGCAGTATTTT. This encodes CASSKARVAPPDTQYF.